Listed here are 4 T cell receptor beta chains from one sample, sequenced in a study of T cells in Graves' hyperthyroidism and ophthalmopathy. Researchers amplified the TCR beta CDR3 regions from RNA transcripts. First-round RT-PCR targeting the TCR CDR3 was performed with the HTBI primer set. TCRdb processed the multiplex PCR reads anew with MiXCR; each CDR3 protein has one entry. The sample lists 470,000 or so distinct CDR3 sequences; around 20% were seen once. Sequenced: blood. These receptors were obtained from a young man with Graves' hyperthyroidism.

With regard to this clonotype: Since a much larger clone is just one base distant, this may be a read error. The chain has TRBV12-3 or TRBV12-4 and TRBJ2-2; D unresolved. The length of the CDR3 is 16 residues. This CDR3 is CASGLTGLEGNGELFF. As DNA, the CDR3 is TGTGCCAGCGGTTTAACGGGTCTCGAAGGTAACGGGGAGCTGTTTTTT.

The sample holds many counts of this clonotype. This chain links TRBV29-1 with TRBJ1-1; D is undetermined. V lost 3 bases and J 0 bases, leaving 14 bases between the germline ends. The CDR3 covers 15 residues. Germline CDR1 is SQVTM and CDR2 is ANQGSEA. CDR3 DNA sequence: TGCAGCGTTGACGTGGGTTACGCGTTGAACACTGAAGCTTTCTTT. Protein: CSVDVGYALNTEAFF.

The chain couples TRBV4-2 to TRBJ2-7, with 10 bases lining up with TRBD2. The CDR3 runs 15 residues. Trimming removed 0 bases from V and 6 bases from J; junction bases left unmatched: 5. Germline V lookup: CDR1 LGHNA, CDR2 YNFKEQ. CDR3 in DNA: TGTGCCAGCAGCCAAGAAGCTAGCGGGAGATCCGAGCAGTACTTC. Translation gives CASSQEASGRSEQYF.

This clonotype was counted many times. The chain combines TRBV28 with TRBJ2-7; 11 positions match TRBD1. The germline gives CDR1 MDHEN, CDR2 SYDVKM. The junction had 5 bases not matched to a gene; V was cut back by 6 bases and J by 1 base. The CDR3 sequence is 15 residues long. CDR3 DNA: TGTGCCAGCAGCCTGGGACAGGGGGGATCCTACGAGCAGTACTTC. Its protein product is CASSLGQGGSYEQYF.